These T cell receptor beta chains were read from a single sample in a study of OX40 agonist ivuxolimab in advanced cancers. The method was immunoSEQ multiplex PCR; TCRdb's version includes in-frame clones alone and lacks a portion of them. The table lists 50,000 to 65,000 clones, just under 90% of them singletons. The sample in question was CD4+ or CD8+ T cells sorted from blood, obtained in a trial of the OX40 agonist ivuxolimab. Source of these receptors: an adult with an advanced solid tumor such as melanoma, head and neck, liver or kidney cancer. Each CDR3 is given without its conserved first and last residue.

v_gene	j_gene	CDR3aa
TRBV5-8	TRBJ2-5	ASSPGGGLETQY
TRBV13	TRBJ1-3	ASSLGRNTIY
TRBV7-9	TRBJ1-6	ASSLGAEGFPLH
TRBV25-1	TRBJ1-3	ASRASGNTIY
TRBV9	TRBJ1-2	ASSVDLGGYGYT
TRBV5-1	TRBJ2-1	ASSTTTRSYNEQF
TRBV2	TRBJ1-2	ASSQSGTGIGYT
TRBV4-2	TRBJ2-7	ASSQEERGGYEQY
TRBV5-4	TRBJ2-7	ASSLTGGENEQY
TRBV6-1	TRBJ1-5	ASSEISNQPQH
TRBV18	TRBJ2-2	ASSPTSLSNTGELF
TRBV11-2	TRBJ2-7	ASSRLTSAYEQY
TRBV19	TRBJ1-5	ASSIKGTVGNQPQH
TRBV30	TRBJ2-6	AWSSRASRSGANVLT
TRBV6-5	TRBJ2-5	ASRLAGAQRETQY
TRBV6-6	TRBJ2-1	ASSKIRDNFIL
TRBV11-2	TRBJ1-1	ASSSNRGGGTEAF
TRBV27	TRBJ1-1	ASSFRTALMNTEAF
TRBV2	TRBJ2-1	ASGRPSGGSEQF
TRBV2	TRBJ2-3	ATATGDSSTDTQY